This T cell receptor (beta chain) appears in the sequencing data of a study of identical twins. Study-wide results and caveats: The abundant beta clonotypes from cord blood had fewer insertions, and memory repertoires had none of this. For zero-insertion analyses, partial confounding could come from invariant MAIT and iNKT cells.

A remark on this clonotype: What it recognizes is unknown.

A universal primer site arose from template switching, and cDNA bore unique molecular identifiers. TCRdb redid the calling of the 5' RACE reads with MiXCR, one entry per CDR3 protein. Of 1.5 million to 2 million distinct CDR3 sequences in the sample, about 31% were seen once. V was pared by 4 bases and J by 8 bases, with 6 bases of the junction left unmatched. Germline V lookup: CDR1 GTSNPN, CDR2 SVGIG (reference sequence). This CDR3 is 12 amino acids long. The receptor's source is a newborn girl in good health. The chain combines TRBV30 with TRBJ1-2, with 8 bases that match TRBD1. Sequencing input: cord blood. CDR3 DNA sequence: TGTGCCTGGACAGGGGGCGGTGGAGGCTACACCTTC. Its translation is CAWTGGGGGYTF.